The source of this TCR beta chain is a study of blood T cells in healthy people across ages. Healthy Russian Caucasian donors spanned ages 6 to 90 years. Notes on the study in general: A roughly linear age-dependent decrease characterized TCR beta diversity per million T cells.

Of note for this clonotype: Its antigen is undetermined.

The V end was cut by 4 bases, the J end by 3 bases, with 12 bases between. The germline V gene encodes CDR1 MNHNS and CDR2 SASEGT. CDR3 length equals 14 residues. The authors ran a second PCR of 7 to 11 cycles using a sample-barcoded 5' primer and a J-beta primer mix. TCRdb independently ran MiXCR on the 5' RACE reads; one entry per CDR3 protein. The table lists around 850,000 distinct CDR3 sequences, about 36% of them singletons. V gene TRBV6-1 combines with J gene TRBJ1-1; no clear D gene. The sequence was collected from a young man in good health. Sequencing was performed on blood. The CDR3 loop is CASSVNGGYTEAFF. CDR3 bases: TGTGCCAGCAGTGTCAACGGTGGGTACACTGAAGCTTTCTTT.